The 23 T cell receptor beta chains reported below all come from one sample, sequenced in a study of cytomegalovirus exposure and HLA in healthy donors. Both 60 Vbeta primers and 13 Jbeta primers went into the PCR. The repertoire was sequenced with immunoSEQ multiplex PCR; TCRdb's copy has only in-frame clones and lacks some. The table lists about 130,000 clones, about four fifths of them singletons, with roughly 4% in the top ten. Material for sequencing was PBMCs. The receptor source for this set is a woman in her forties in good health and CMV-seronegative.

This clone was recorded many times. The gene calls are TRBV9 and TRBJ1-6, with D hard to call. From germline, CDR1 is SGDLS and CDR2 YYNGEE. The V gene lost 3 bases and the J gene lost 7 bases, with 8 bases spanning the gap. The CDR3 runs to 13 residues. The CDR3 loop reads CASSESWNSPLHF. The CDR3 DNA reads as TGTGCCAGCAGCGAAAGCTGGAATTCACCCCTCCACTTT.

The genes are TRBV27 and TRBJ2-7, with a tentative D call TRBD1 (6 bases). Germline assignment: CDR1 MNHEY and CDR2 SMNVEV (reference sequence). The CDR3 sequence is 14 residues long. The germline V and J ends were trimmed by 5 bases and 5 bases, with 16 bases remaining between them. The CDR3: CASSTTGRRHEQYF. DNA for the CDR3: TGTGCCAGCAGTACCACAGGGAGACGGCACGAGCAGTACTTC.

This clone has a handful of counts. The genes are TRBV28 and TRBJ2-7, with 12 bases matching TRBD2. The CDR3 runs to 15 residues. CDR1 is MDHEN and CDR2 is SYDVKM in the germline V gene. V shed 5 bases, J shed 6 bases, and the junction held 8 bases outside the gene matches. This CDR3 reads CASSPRLAGDGEQYF. The CDR3 DNA reads as TGTGCCAGCAGTCCCCGACTAGCGGGAGATGGCGAGCAGTACTTC.

The chain employs TRBV2 and TRBJ2-7, with a tentative D call TRBD2 (6 bases). Germline CDR1 reads SNHLY; CDR2 reads FYNNEI. This CDR3 is 14 amino acids long. The V gene lost 6 bases and the J gene lost 2 bases, with 14 bases spanning the gap. The CDR3 region has the DNA TGTGCCAGCAGGGGACTGACGGCACCCTACGAGCAGTACTTC. Translated, it gives CASRGLTAPYEQYF.

V gene TRBV15 combines with J gene TRBJ2-6, with a possible D match to TRBD2 (6 bases). The CDR3 has 16 amino acids. The germline V gene has CDR1 LNHNV and CDR2 YYDKDF (reference sequence). V shed 5 bases and J shed 2 bases, with 13 bases lying between them. CDR3 sequence (DNA): TGTGCCACCAGCCCCGGAGGGCGGGCTGGGGCCAACGTCCTGACTTTC. Translation gives CATSPGGRAGANVLTF. Full variable domain (rest looked up from reference TRBV15 and TRBJ2-6): DAMVIQNPRYQVTQFGKPVTLSCSQTLNHNVMYWYQQKSSQAPKLLFHYYDKDFNNEADTPDNFQSRRPNTSFCFLDIRSPGLGDTAMYLCATSPGGRAGANVLTFGAGSRLTVL.

The gene calls are TRBV19 and TRBJ1-2; D is possibly TRBD1 (6 bases). The ends were cut back, 6 bases at V and 5 bases at J, with 16 bases in the middle. The CDR3 totals 14 residues. Germline CDR1 reads LNHDA; CDR2 reads SQIVND (reference sequence). CDR3 sequence reads: CASRWEQGGYGYTF. The DNA of the CDR3 is TGTGCCAGTAGGTGGGAACAGGGTGGATATGGCTACACCTTC.

This CDR3 is CATSQETSGVSEQFF. CDR3 DNA: TGTGCCACCAGTCAAGAGACTAGCGGGGTAAGCGAGCAGTTCTTC. The J gene is TRBJ2-1, the V gene TRBV15; 11 positions match TRBD2. The germline gives CDR1 LNHNV, CDR2 YYDKDF (reference sequence). Trimming cost V 6 bases and J 10 bases; bases outside gene matches: 11. The CDR3 sequence is 15 residues long.

In this sample, this clone turned up once. V usage is TRBV7-2 and J usage is TRBJ1-1; possibly TRBD1 for D (6 bases). The CDR3 has 14 residues. In germline, CDR1 is SGHTA, CDR2 FQGNSA. V lost 1 base and J lost 6, with 12 bases in between. The DNA of the CDR3 is TGTGCCAGCAGCTTAGATAGGGGGACCCCTGAAGCTTTCTTT. This sequence encodes CASSLDRGTPEAFF.

The chain links TRBV7-2 to TRBJ2-1; 9 positions agree with TRBD1. CDR3 length: 15 amino acids. CDR1 and CDR2 from the germline V gene are SGHTA and FQGNSA. The ends lost 1 base at V and 7 bases at J; junction bases unmatched: 5. CDR3 coding DNA: TGTGCCAGCAGCTTAGGGGACAGGGCGGGGAATGAGCAGTTCTTC. It codes for CASSLGDRAGNEQFF.

This chain joins TRBV19 and TRBJ1-1; possibly TRBD1 for D (6 bases). V lost 6 bases and J 0 bases, leaving 17 bases between the germline ends. The CDR3 spans 16 residues. Germline CDR1 is LNHDA and CDR2 is SQIVND (reference sequence). In DNA form, the CDR3 reads TGTGCCAGTAGCCGAACTACAGGGCGATTGAACACTGAAGCTTTCTTT. Its translation: CASSRTTGRLNTEAFF.

The chain has TRBV5-1 and TRBJ2-1; 7 nucleotides align to TRBD1. V shed 0 bases and J 5 bases; nucleotides not matched to a gene: 5. Per the germline V gene, CDR1 is SGHRS and CDR2 is YFSETQ. This CDR3 contains 15 residues. CDR3 sequence: CASSLEGARDNEQFF. The CDR3 bases are TGCGCCAGCAGCTTGGAGGGGGCGAGGGACAATGAGCAGTTCTTC.

The rearrangement links TRBV7-2 to TRBJ2-7; possible D gene TRBD2, 5 bases. The CDR3 runs 15 residues. The germline V and J ends were trimmed by 1 base and 0 bases, with 10 bases remaining between them. Germline assignment: CDR1 SGHTA and CDR2 FQGNSA. This chain's CDR3 is CASSLVRGPSYEQYF. The CDR3 bases are TGTGCCAGCAGCTTAGTTCGCGGGCCCTCCTACGAGCAGTACTTC.

The V and J genes are TRBV4-3 and TRBJ2-2, with D maybe TRBD1 (5 bases). V was clipped by 4 bases and J by 5 bases, with 17 bases between them. This CDR3 has 16 amino acids. Germline CDR1 LGHNA, CDR2 YSLEER. In nucleotides, the CDR3 is TGCGCCAGCAGCCCAGACATGGCAGGGTTGACCGGGGAGCTGTTTTTT. This encodes CASSPDMAGLTGELFF.

A note on this clone: One end of the junction fails to match germline, which may point to a read error. The chain carries TRBV5-4 and TRBJ1-2; maybe TRBD1 (6 bases). Germline V gives CDR1 SGHNT, CDR2 YYREEE (reference sequence). This CDR3 is 12 amino acids long. CDR3 in amino acids: CASSLQGYGYPF. DNA for the CDR3: TGTGCCAGCAGCTTACAGGGCTATGGCTACCCCTTC.

The chain employs TRBV7-2 and TRBJ1-2; the match to TRBD1 covers 7 bases. The CDR3 is 13 amino acids. J was trimmed by 8 bases and V by 5 bases; bases with no gene match: 8. CDR1 and CDR2 (germline): SGHTA, FQGNSA. CDR3 protein: CASSQDRVDGYTF. In nucleotides, the CDR3 is TGTGCCAGCAGCCAAGACAGGGTAGACGGCTACACCTTC. Full variable domain (rest looked up from reference TRBV7-2 and TRBJ1-2): GAGVSQSPSNKVTEKGKDVELRCDPISGHTALYWYRQSLGQGLEFLIYFQGNSAPDKSGLPSDRFSAERTGGSVSTLTIQRTQQEDSAVYLCASSQDRVDGYTFGSGTRLTVV.

The rearrangement joins TRBV7-2 to TRBJ2-1; 9 nucleotides match TRBD1. Germline CDR1 SGHTA, CDR2 FQGNSA. The trim removed 8 bases at V and 1 base at J, leaving 6 bases unmatched. The CDR3 has 15 amino acids. CDR3 sequence reads: CASGYRGRSYNEQFF. In DNA, the CDR3 is TGTGCCAGCGGCTACAGGGGGCGATCCTACAATGAGCAGTTCTTC.

The chain carries TRBV6-5 and TRBJ2-5; TRBD2 aligns across 7 bases. The DNA end favors TRBJ2-7, so the J call may be wrong. The CDR3 loop spans 13 amino acids. Germline CDR1 reads MNHEY; CDR2 reads SVGAGI. The CDR3 is CASRRQRDYEQYF. The CDR3 nucleotides are TGTGCCAGCAGGAGACAGCGGGACTACGAGCAGTACTTC.

The rearrangement uses TRBV29-1 and TRBJ2-1, with 9 positions matching TRBD2. After removal of 7 bases from V and 4 bases from J, the junction contained 11 bases not matched to a gene. Looked up from germline, CDR1 is SQVTM and CDR2 is ANQGSEA. The CDR3 consists of 15 residues. DNA of the CDR3: TGCAGCGGATCTGGGGGGACTAGCCCATACAATGAGCAGTTCTTC. As protein: CSGSGGTSPYNEQFF.

This clone occurred many times. The chain links TRBV4-2 to TRBJ1-2; D is perhaps TRBD1 (6 bases). V dropped 4 bases and J dropped 6 bases, with 9 bases sitting between them. Per the germline V gene, CDR1 is LGHNA and CDR2 is YNFKEQ. There are 12 residues in the CDR3. CDR3 in amino acids: CASSLDSHGYTF. Written as DNA, the CDR3 is TGTGCCAGCAGCCTGGACAGCCATGGCTACACCTTC.

The rearrangement uses TRBV5-6 and TRBJ1-2; no definite D call. The CDR3 sequence is 14 residues long. The ends were cut back, 1 base at V and 4 bases at J, with 11 bases in the middle. Germline lookup yields CDR1 SGHDT and CDR2 YYEEEE. In DNA, the CDR3 is TGTGCCAGCAGCTTGTTGAAAACAGCCTATGGCTACACCTTC. It translates to CASSLLKTAYGYTF.

The chain has TRBV18 and TRBJ2-7, with 11 bases matching TRBD1. J lost 2 bases, V lost 3 bases, and 0 bases had no gene match. In germline, CDR1 is KGHSH, CDR2 LQKENI. The CDR3 length is 14 residues. The CDR3 protein is CASSPGQGAYEQYF. The CDR3 nucleotides are TGTGCCAGCTCACCGGGACAGGGGGCCTACGAGCAGTACTTC.

This clone was observed a handful of times. The chain links TRBV15 to TRBJ1-1; D gene ambiguous. The germline V gene encodes CDR1 LNHNV and CDR2 YYDKDF (reference sequence). V was shortened by 4 bases and J by 1 base, with 10 bases between the two germline ends. The CDR3 runs to 14 residues. The CDR3 nucleotides read TGTGCCACCAGCACCGCGAAGAAGAACACTGAAGCTTTCTTT. Residues: CATSTAKKNTEAFF.

The V gene is TRBV5-1, the J gene TRBJ2-3; 8 nucleotides agree with TRBD1. This CDR3 contains 14 residues. The J segment lost 2 bases and the V segment lost 4 bases, leaving 3 bases of the junction unmatched. Germline V gene sequence: CDR1 SGHRS, CDR2 YFSETQ. The CDR3 nucleotides read TGCGCCAGCAGCAAGGGACAGGACACAGATACGCAGTATTTT. It translates to CASSKGQDTDTQYF.